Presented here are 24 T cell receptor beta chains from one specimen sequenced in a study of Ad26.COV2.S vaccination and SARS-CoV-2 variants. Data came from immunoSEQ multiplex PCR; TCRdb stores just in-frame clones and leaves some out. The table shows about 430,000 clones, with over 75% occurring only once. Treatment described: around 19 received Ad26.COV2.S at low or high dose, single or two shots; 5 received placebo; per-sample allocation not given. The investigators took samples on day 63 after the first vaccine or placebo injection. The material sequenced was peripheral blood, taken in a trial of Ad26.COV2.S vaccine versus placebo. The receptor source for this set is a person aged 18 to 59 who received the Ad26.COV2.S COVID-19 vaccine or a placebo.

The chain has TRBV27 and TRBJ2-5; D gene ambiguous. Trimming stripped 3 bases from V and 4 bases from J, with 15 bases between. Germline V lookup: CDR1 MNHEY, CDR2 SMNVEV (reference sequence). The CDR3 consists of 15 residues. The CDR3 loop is CASSFLGSLGETQYF. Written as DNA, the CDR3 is TGTGCCAGCAGTTTTCTTGGGTCGCTCGGAGAGACCCAGTACTTC.

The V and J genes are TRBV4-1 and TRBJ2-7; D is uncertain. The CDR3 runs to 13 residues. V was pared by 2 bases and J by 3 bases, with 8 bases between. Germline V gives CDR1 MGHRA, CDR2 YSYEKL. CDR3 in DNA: TGCGCCAGCAGCCAAACTAACCACTACGAGCAGTACTTC. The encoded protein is CASSQTNHYEQYF.

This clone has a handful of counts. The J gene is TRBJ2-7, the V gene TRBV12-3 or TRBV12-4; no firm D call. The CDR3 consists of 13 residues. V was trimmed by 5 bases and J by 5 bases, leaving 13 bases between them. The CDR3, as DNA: TGTGCCAGCAGTCCCTCAGTTATCGACGAGCAGTACTTC. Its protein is CASSPSVIDEQYF.

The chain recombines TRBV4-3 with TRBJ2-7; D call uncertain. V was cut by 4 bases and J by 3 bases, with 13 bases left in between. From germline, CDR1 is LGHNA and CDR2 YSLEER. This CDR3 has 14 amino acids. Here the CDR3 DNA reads TGCGCCAGCAGCCCGTATTTAGGAGACTACGAGCAGTACTTC. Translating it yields CASSPYLGDYEQYF.

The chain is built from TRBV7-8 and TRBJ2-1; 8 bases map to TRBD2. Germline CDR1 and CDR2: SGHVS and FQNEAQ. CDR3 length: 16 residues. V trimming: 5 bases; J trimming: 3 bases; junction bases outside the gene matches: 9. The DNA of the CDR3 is TGTGCCAGCAGCCTATACAGCGGGGGCTACTACAATGAGCAGTTCTTC. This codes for CASSLYSGGYYNEQFF.

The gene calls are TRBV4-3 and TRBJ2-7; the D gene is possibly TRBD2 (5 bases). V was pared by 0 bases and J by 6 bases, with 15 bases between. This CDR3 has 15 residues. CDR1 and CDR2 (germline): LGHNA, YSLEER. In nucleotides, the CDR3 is TGCGCCAGCAGCCAAGACCTATCCCGGCGGGCCGAGCAGTACTTC. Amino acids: CASSQDLSRRAEQYF.

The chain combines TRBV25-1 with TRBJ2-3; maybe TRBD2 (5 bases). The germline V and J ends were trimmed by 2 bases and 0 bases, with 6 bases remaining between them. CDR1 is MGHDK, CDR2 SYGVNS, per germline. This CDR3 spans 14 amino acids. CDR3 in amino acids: CASSERGSTDTQYF. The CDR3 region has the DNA TGTGCCAGCAGTGAACGCGGGAGCACAGATACGCAGTATTTT.

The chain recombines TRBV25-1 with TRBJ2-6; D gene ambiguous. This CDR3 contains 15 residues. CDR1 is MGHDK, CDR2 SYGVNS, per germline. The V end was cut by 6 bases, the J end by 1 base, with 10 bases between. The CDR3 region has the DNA TGTGCCAGCAGCGCGTCTAGGTCTGGGGCCAACGTCCTGACTTTC. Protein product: CASSASRSGANVLTF. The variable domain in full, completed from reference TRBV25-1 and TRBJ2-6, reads EADIYQTPRYLVIGTGKKITLECSQTMGHDKMYWYQQDPGMELHLIHYSYGVNSTEKGDLSSESTVSRIRTEHFPLTLESARPSHTSQYLCASSASRSGANVLTFGAGSRLTVL.

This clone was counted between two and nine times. CDR3 loop: CASCGGVEAFF. Written as DNA, the CDR3 is TGCGCCAGCTGTGGGGGAGTTGAAGCTTTCTTT. The chain recombines TRBV23-1 with TRBJ1-1, with D perhaps TRBD1 (5 bases). TRBV23-1 is an ORF, and what it does is uncertain. The V and J ends lost 8 bases and 7 bases respectively, with 11 bases between them. The CDR3 has 11 amino acids.

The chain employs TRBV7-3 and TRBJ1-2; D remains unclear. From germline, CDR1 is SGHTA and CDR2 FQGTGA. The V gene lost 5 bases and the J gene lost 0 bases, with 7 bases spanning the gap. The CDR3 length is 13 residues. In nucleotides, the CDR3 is TGTGCCAGCAGCCCCGACTCTAACTATGGCTACACCTTC. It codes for CASSPDSNYGYTF.

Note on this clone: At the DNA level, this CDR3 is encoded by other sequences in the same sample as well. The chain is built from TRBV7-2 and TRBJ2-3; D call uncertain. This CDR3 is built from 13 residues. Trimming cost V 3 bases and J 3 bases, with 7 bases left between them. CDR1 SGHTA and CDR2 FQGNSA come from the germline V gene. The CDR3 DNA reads TGTGCCAGCAGCTTGGTTTGGACAGATACGCAGTATTTT. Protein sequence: CASSLVWTDTQYF.

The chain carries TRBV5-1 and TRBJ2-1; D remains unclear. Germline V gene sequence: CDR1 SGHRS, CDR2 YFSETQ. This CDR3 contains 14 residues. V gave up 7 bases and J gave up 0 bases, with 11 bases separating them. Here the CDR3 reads CASYLEVSYNEQFF. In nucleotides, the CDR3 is TGCGCCAGCTATCTTGAGGTCTCCTACAATGAGCAGTTCTTC.

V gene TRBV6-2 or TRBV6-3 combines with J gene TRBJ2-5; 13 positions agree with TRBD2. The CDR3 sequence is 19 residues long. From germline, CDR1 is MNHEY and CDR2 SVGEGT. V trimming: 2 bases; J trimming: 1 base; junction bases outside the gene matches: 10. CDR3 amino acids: CASSYTSGRAHNLQETQYF. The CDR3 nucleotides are TGTGCCAGCAGTTACACTAGCGGGAGGGCCCACAACCTCCAAGAGACCCAGTACTTC.

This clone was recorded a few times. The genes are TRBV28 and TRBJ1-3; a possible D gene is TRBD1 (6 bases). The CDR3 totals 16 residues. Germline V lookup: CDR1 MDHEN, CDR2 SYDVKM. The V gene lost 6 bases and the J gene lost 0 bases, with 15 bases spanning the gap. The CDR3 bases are TGTGCCAGCAGGCCCCATACAGGGAACTCTGGAAACACCATATATTTT. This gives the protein CASRPHTGNSGNTIYF.

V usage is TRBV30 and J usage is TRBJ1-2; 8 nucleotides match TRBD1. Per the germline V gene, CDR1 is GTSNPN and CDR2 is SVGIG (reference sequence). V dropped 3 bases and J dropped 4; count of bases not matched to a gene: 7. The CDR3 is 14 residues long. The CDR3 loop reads CAWSRGRLAYGYTF. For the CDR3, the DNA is TGTGCCTGGAGCAGGGGGCGCTTGGCCTATGGCTACACCTTC.

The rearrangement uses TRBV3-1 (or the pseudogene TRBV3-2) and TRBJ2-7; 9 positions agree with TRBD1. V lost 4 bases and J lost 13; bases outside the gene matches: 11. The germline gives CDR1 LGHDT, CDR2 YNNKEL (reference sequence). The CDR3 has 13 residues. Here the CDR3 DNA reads TGTGCCAGCAGCCCGACAGGGGGGGACAGGGCCTACTTC. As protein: CASSPTGGDRAYF.

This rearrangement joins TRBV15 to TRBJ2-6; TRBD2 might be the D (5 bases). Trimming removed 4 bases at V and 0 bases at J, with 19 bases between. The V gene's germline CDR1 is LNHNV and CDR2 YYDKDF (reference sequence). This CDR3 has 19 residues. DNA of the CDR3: TGTGCCACCAGCACAAACCCTCCCGCCGGGGTCTCTGGGGCCAACGTCCTGACTTTC. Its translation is CATSTNPPAGVSGANVLTF.

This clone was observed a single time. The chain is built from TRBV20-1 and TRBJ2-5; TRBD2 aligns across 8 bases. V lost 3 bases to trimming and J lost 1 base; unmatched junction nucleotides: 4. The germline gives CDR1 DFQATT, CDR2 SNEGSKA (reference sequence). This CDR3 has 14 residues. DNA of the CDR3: TGCAGTGCTAGTCCACTAGCGGTCCAAGAGACCCAGTACTTC. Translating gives CSASPLAVQETQYF.

The CDR3 sequence is CASSSRDRGMDGYTF. The CDR3 DNA is TGTGCCAGCAGCTCCCGGGACAGGGGTATGGATGGCTACACCTTC. The rearrangement uses TRBV7-9 and TRBJ1-2; TRBD1 matches at 10 bases. J gave up 6 bases and V 4 bases, and 8 bases lay outside the gene matches. The CDR3 is made up of 15 amino acids. The germline gives CDR1 SEHNR, CDR2 FQNEAQ (reference sequence).

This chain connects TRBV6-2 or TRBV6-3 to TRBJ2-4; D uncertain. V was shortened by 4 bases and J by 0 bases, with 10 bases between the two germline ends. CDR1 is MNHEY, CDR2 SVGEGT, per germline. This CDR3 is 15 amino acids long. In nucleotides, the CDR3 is TGTGCCAGCAGTTCACAGCAAATAGCCAAAAACATTCAGTACTTC. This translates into CASSSQQIAKNIQYF.

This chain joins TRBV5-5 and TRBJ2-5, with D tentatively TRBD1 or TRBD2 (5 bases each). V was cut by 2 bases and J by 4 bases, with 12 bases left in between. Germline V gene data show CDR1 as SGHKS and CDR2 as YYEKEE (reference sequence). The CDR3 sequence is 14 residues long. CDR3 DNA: TGTGCCAGCAGCTTTTGGCCAGGGACAGAGACCCAGTACTTC. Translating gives CASSFWPGTETQYF.

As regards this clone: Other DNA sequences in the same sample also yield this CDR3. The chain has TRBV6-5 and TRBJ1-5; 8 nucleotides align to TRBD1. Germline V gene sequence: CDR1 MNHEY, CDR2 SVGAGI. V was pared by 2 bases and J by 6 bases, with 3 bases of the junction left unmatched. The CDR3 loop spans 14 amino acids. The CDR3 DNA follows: TGTGCCAGCAGTTACGGACAGGGTGGTCAGCCCCAGCATTTT. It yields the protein CASSYGQGGQPQHF.

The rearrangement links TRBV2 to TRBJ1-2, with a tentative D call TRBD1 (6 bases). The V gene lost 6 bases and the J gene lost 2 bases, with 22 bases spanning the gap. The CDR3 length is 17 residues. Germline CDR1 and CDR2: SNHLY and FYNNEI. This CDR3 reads CASRADRLGANNYGYTF. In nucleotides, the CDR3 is TGTGCCAGCAGAGCAGACAGGTTAGGGGCTAACAACTATGGCTACACCTTC.

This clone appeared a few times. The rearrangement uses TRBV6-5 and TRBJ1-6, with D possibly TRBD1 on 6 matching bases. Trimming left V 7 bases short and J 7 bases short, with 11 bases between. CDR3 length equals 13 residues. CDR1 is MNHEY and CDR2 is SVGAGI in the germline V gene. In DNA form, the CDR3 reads TGTGCCAGCACTACCCAGGGGAATTCACCCCTCCACTTT. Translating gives CASTTQGNSPLHF.